Listed below are T cell receptor beta chains from one sample, sequenced in a study of cytomegalovirus exposure and HLA in healthy donors. Method: immunoSEQ multiplex PCR; TCRdb's copy keeps in-frame clones and lacks some. The table has 150,000 to 200,000 clones, approximately 85% seen once. Sequencing input: PBMCs. The receptors stem from a young man in good health and CMV-seronegative. CDR3s include the opening cysteine and the closing phenylalanine or tryptophan. The order of the fields is clone size, V gene, D gene, J gene, CDR3 protein, CDR3 DNA. A D gene is named only where the DNA matches it firmly. For some rows the clone size is stated as once, few or many, or as a class when expanded; others skip it.

NA,TRBV7-9,TRBD1,TRBJ2-3,CASSLGGRGITDTQYF,TGTGCCAGCAGCTTAGGTGGCAGGGGGATCACAGATACGCAGTATTTT
NA,TRBV7-2,NA,TRBJ1-2,CASSPAPQGNYGCTF,TGTGCCAGCAGCCCCGCCCCCCAGGGGAACTATGGCTGCACCTTC
NA,TRBV2,NA,TRBJ2-7,CASSSRYEQYF,TGTGCCAGCTCATCTAGGTACGAGCAGTACTTC
NA,TRBV5-8,NA,TRBJ2-2,CASSPPTGPRTGELFF,TGTGCCAGCAGCCCACCGACAGGCCCAAGGACCGGGGAGCTGTTTTTT
NA,TRBV5-1,NA,TRBJ1-6,CASSPAGGRSPLHF,TGCGCCAGCAGCCCGGCGGGGGGCAGGTCACCCCTCCACTTT
NA,TRBV4-3,TRBD1,TRBJ1-2,CASSQDPLGQGLRGYTF,TGCGCCAGCAGCCAAGATCCATTGGGACAGGGGCTGAGGGGCTACACCTTC
NA,TRBV28,TRBD1,TRBJ2-2,CASSLPDRGRTGELFF,TGTGCCAGCAGTTTACCGGACAGGGGGCGCACCGGGGAGCTGTTTTTT
NA,TRBV9,NA,TRBJ1-5,CASSVEPGPNQPQHF,TGTGCCAGCAGCGTAGAACCAGGGCCTAATCAGCCCCAGCATTTT
once,TRBV19,TRBD1,TRBJ2-5,CASSMGQGPYQETQYF,TGTGCCAGTAGTATGGGACAGGGCCCGTACCAAGAGACCCAGTACTTC
NA,TRBV15,NA,TRBJ1-5,CATSTGYSNQPQHF,TGTGCCACCAGCACAGGGTATAGCAATCAGCCCCAGCATTTT
once,TRBV5-6,NA,TRBJ2-5,CASSLGRREQETQYF,TGTGCCAGCAGCTTGGGACGGAGGGAACAAGAGACCCAGTACTTC
few,TRBV7-9,NA,TRBJ2-7,CASSSGFGEQYF,TGTGCCAGCAGCTCAGGGTTTGGCGAGCAGTACTTC
NA,TRBV2,TRBD2,TRBJ2-5,CASKKRERETQYF,TGTGCCAGCAAGAAGCGGGAGCGAGAGACCCAGTACTTC
once,TRBV12-5,TRBD2,TRBJ2-3,CASGFISGAITDTQYF,TGTGCTAGTGGTTTCATTAGCGGGGCCATCACAGATACGCAGTATTTT
NA,TRBV9,NA,TRBJ2-2,CASSVGTTNTGELFF,TGTGCCAGCAGCGTAGGGACAACGAACACCGGGGAGCTGTTTTTT
NA,TRBV7-9,NA,TRBJ2-7,CASSMRRGSYEQYF,TGTGCCAGCAGCATGAGACGGGGAAGCTACGAGCAGTACTTC
NA,TRBV2,NA,TRBJ2-2,CASSDGDTGELFF,TGTGCCAGCAGTGACGGGGACACCGGGGAGCTGTTTTTT
once,TRBV9,NA,TRBJ1-1,CASSVDMNTEAFF,TGTGCCAGCAGCGTAGACATGAACACTGAAGCTTTCTTT
once,TRBV21-1,NA,TRBJ2-7,CASSTRDSYEQYF,TGTGCCAGCAGCACCCGGGACTCCTACGAGCAGTACTTC
NA,TRBV6-1,TRBD2,TRBJ2-3,CATPGTSGIGTQYF,TGTGCCACCCCTGGGACTAGCGGGATTGGTACGCAGTATTTT
NA,TRBV7-2,TRBD1,TRBJ1-2,CASSFRPGQRGYGYTF,TGTGCCAGCAGCTTTAGACCGGGACAGAGAGGCTATGGCTACACCTTC
NA,TRBV5-8,NA,TRBJ1-4,CASSRIYSGTPEKLFF,TGTGCCAGCAGCCGTATATATAGCGGGACACCTGAAAAACTGTTTTTT
NA,TRBV7-9,NA,TRBJ2-7,CASSPSRDSSYEQYF,TGTGCCAGCAGCCCAAGTAGGGACTCGAGCTACGAGCAGTACTTC
once,TRBV13,TRBD1,TRBJ1-6,CASSLSTGSSYNSPLHF,TGTGCCAGCAGCTTATCGACAGGGAGCTCCTATAATTCACCCCTCCACTTT
NA,TRBV5-6,NA,TRBJ2-1,CASSSRVGHPPYNEQFF,TGTGCCAGCAGCTCTCGGGTCGGCCACCCCCCCTACAATGAGCAGTTCTTC
NA,TRBV25-1,NA,TRBJ2-7,CASSEYFGSPGSYEQYF,TGTGCCAGCAGTGAATACTTTGGGTCACCGGGCTCCTACGAGCAGTACTTC
few,TRBV9,NA,TRBJ1-1,CASSVGVEGGKNTEAFF,TGTGCCAGCAGCGTAGGGGTAGAGGGCGGGAAGAACACTGAAGCTTTCTTT